The 9 T cell receptor beta chains presented below share a single source sample, sequenced in a study of CD8+ T cells in alopecia areata. The authors extracted RNA and reverse transcribed it into cDNA as the sequencing template. Produced via immunoSEQ multiplex PCR; TCRdb's table is partial and in-frame only. Among about 110,000 clones listed, 50% to 70% were seen once. Sequenced input: NKG2D-low CD8+ T cells sorted from blood. These receptors all come from a human donor with alopecia areata.

V and J are TRBV4-1 and TRBJ2-7; 8 bases fit TRBD2. Germline CDR1 MGHRA, CDR2 YSYEKL. The CDR3 has 14 amino acids. The V gene end was trimmed by 3 bases and the J gene end by 4 bases; junction bases not matched to a gene: 5. CDR3 DNA sequence: TGCGCCAGCAGCCATCTTAGCGGGGAGTACGAGCAGTACTTC. Translated: CASSHLSGEYEQYF.

The J gene is TRBJ2-1, the V gene TRBV5-1; TRBD2 matches at 14 bases. The CDR3 spans 18 residues. Looked up from germline, CDR1 is SGHRS and CDR2 is YFSETQ. Unmatched junction bases numbered 7, after V lost 4 bases and J lost 1 base. This CDR3 is CASSLRGTSGSSYNEQFF. CDR3 sequence (DNA): TGCGCCAGCAGCCTCCGGGGGACTAGCGGGAGTTCCTACAATGAGCAGTTCTTC. The full variable domain, with the rest looked up from reference TRBV5-1 and TRBJ2-1, is KAGVTQTPRYLIKTRGQQVTLSCSPISGHRSVSWYQQTPGQGLQFLFEYFSETQRNKGNFPGRFSGRQFSNSRSEMNVSTLELGDSALYLCASSLRGTSGSSYNEQFFGPGTRLTVL.

The gene calls are TRBV13 and TRBJ2-1; D unresolved. CDR3 length equals 13 residues. Looked up from germline, CDR1 is PRHDT and CDR2 is FYEKMQ (reference sequence). Trimming cost V 5 bases and J 7 bases, with 12 bases left between them. The CDR3 nucleotides read TGTGCCAGCAGCCCCCGGTCCGGGAATGAGCAGTTCTTC. Amino acid sequence: CASSPRSGNEQFF.

In DNA form, the CDR3 reads TGTGCCAGCAGTTACCAGGAAGCTTTCTTT. Amino acid sequence: CASSYQEAFF. This chain joins TRBV27 and TRBJ1-1; no firm D call. Germline V lookup: CDR1 MNHEY, CDR2 SMNVEV (reference sequence). V was shortened by 4 bases and J by 8 bases, with 5 bases between the two germline ends. The CDR3 contains 10 residues.

This clone has just a few counts. This chain links TRBV28 with TRBJ2-7; D gene ambiguous. V lost 8 bases, J lost 0 bases, and 11 bases lay in between. Germline CDR1 MDHEN, CDR2 SYDVKM. The CDR3 contains 13 residues. The CDR3 spells CASAALTSYEQYF. The DNA of the CDR3 is TGTGCCAGCGCTGCTCTCACCTCCTACGAGCAGTACTTC.

V usage is TRBV5-1 and J usage is TRBJ2-1; D gene unclear. The CDR3 length is 13 residues. CDR1 is SGHRS, CDR2 YFSETQ, per germline. Between the trimmed V and J ends, which lost 4 bases and 5 bases, there was a span of 10 bases. Written as DNA, the CDR3 is TGCGCCAGCAGCCCACAGACGGACAATGAGCAGTTCTTC. Protein: CASSPQTDNEQFF.

The rearrangement uses TRBV7-9 and TRBJ1-5; 8 bases agree with TRBD1. The J segment lost 7 bases and the V segment lost 2 bases, leaving 4 bases of the junction unmatched. Germline CDR1 is SEHNR and CDR2 is FQNEAQ (reference sequence). The length of the CDR3 is 14 residues. The CDR3 is CASSLTGGRQPQHF. DNA of the CDR3: TGTGCCAGCAGCTTAACAGGGGGTAGGCAGCCCCAGCATTTT.

The chain combines TRBV19 with TRBJ2-7, with 8 bases identical to TRBD1. V shed 7 bases and J 0 bases; nucleotides not matched to a gene: 5. This CDR3 is 14 amino acids long. Looked up from germline, CDR1 is LNHDA and CDR2 is SQIVND (reference sequence). In DNA form, the CDR3 reads TGTGCCAGTACCCCGGGACAGGCCTCCTACGAGCAGTACTTC. Its translation: CASTPGQASYEQYF.

This clone appeared a few times. V and J are TRBV11-2 and TRBJ1-1, with no clear D. V lost 1 base to trimming and J lost 5 bases, with 8 bases between them. The CDR3 contains 13 residues. From germline, CDR1 is SGHAT and CDR2 FQNNGV. The CDR3 is CASSLGRGTEAFF. CDR3 nucleotides: TGTGCCAGCAGCTTAGGTCGCGGTACTGAAGCTTTCTTT.